A selection of T cell receptor beta chains follows, all from one sample in a study of CD8 T cells in Susac syndrome. TCRdb re-called the immunoSEQ multiplex PCR reads with MiXCR, one entry per CDR3 protein. Of around 300,000 distinct CDR3 sequences in the sample, roughly 85% were seen once. Input material: CD8+ T cells from PBMCs. Every receptor here comes from a human donor with multiple sclerosis. Both conserved end residues are part of each CDR3. The D gene is left open where the match is weak. Size tells how often a clone was seen (once, few, many) or the class of an expanded clone, and some rows leave it out.

.	.	TRBV27	TRBJ2-1	TGTGCCAGCAGTGTTCTTAATGAGCAGTTCTTC	CASSVLNEQFF
.	.	TRBV18	TRBJ2-3	TGTGCCAGCTCGCGGCTTACAGATACGCAGTATTTT	CASSRLTDTQYF
.	.	TRBV28	TRBJ1-5	TGTGCCAGCAGTTTCCGTGGGGTTATGGACCAGCCCCAGCATTTT	CASSFRGVMDQPQHF
.	TRBD2	TRBV6-1	TRBJ2-3	TGTGCCAGCAGTGACAAGCGGGAGGTTTGGGTCCCAGATACGCAGTATTTT	CASSDKREVWVPDTQYF
once	TRBD2	TRBV6-5	TRBJ2-2	TGTGCCAGCAGTTACGGGACTCTCGGGAGGTACACCGGGGAGCTGTTTTTT	CASSYGTLGRYTGELFF
.	.	TRBV27	TRBJ2-1	TGTGCCAGCATGGCTAGCTCCTACAATGAGCAGTTCTTC	CASMASSYNEQFF
.	.	TRBV6-2/TRBV6-3	TRBJ1-1	TGTGCCAGCGGACGGGTGACGGTCACTGATCGGAGGGGGACCTTTAGGAATCATTCGGCTTTCTTT	CASGRVTVTDRRGTFRNHSAFF
.	.	TRBV20-1	TRBJ2-3	TGCAGTGCCAATATAGGTAGCACAGATACGCAGTATTTT	CSANIGSTDTQYF
.	.	TRBV7-6	TRBJ1-3	TGTGCCAGCAGCTTAGCGGGGGCCGGTCACGTTGGAAACACCATATATTTT	CASSLAGAGHVGNTIYF
.	.	TRBV5-1	TRBJ1-1	TGCGCCAGCAGCTCCCTCCAAACCAGGGGAACTGAAGCTTTCTTT	CASSSLQTRGTEAFF
once	TRBD1	TRBV2	TRBJ1-3	TGTGCCAGCAACGGACAGGATCCAACTGGAAACACCATATATTTT	CASNGQDPTGNTIYF
.	.	TRBV5-6	TRBJ2-5	TGTGCCAGCAGCCGTAATCTAGCGCAAGAGACCCAGTACTTC	CASSRNLAQETQYF
.	.	TRBV27	TRBJ1-1	TGTGCCAGCAGTTCCGGGTTGGGGGGCGAAGCTTTCTTT	CASSSGLGGEAFF
.	TRBD1	TRBV12-3/TRBV12-4	TRBJ2-1	TGTGCCAGCAGAGAGACAGGGGACCCCTACAATGAGCAGTTCTTC	CASRETGDPYNEQFF
.	TRBD1	TRBV4-1	TRBJ2-5	TGCGCCAGCAGCCAAAGCCCCGCTCTGACAGGGTCCCAAGAGACCCAGTACTTC	CASSQSPALTGSQETQYF
.	.	TRBV7-9	TRBJ1-6	TGTGCCAGCAGCTTAGCGGCACCAACCTATAATTCACCCCTCCACTTT	CASSLAAPTYNSPLHF
.	.	TRBV4-3	TRBJ2-7	TGCGCCAGCAGCCAAGAGAGAGGATGGTCCTCCTACGAGCAGTACTTC	CASSQERGWSSYEQYF
.	TRBD2	TRBV20-1	TRBJ2-1	TGCAGTGCTGCCCCCCTAGCGGGAGATGAGCAGTTCTTC	CSAAPLAGDEQFF
.	.	TRBV19	TRBJ2-7	TGTGCCAGTAGTATAGTTCAGGGTTACGAGCAGTACTTC	CASSIVQGYEQYF
.	.	TRBV14	TRBJ2-2	TGTGCCAGCAGCACCGTCGGGGAGCTGTTTTTT	CASSTVGELFF
.	.	TRBV7-2	TRBJ2-7	TGTGCCAGCAGCTTAGCTGGAGGGAAATACGAGCAGTACTTC	CASSLAGGKYEQYF
.	TRBD1	TRBV6-2/TRBV6-3	TRBJ1-1	TGTGCCAGCCTGGACAGGGAGACTGAAGCTTTCTTT	CASLDRETEAFF
.	.	TRBV28	TRBJ2-5	TGTGCCAGCAGGGCAGCGGGCGAGGGCCAGACCCAGTACTTC	CASRAAGEGQTQYF
.	.	TRBV4-3	TRBJ2-7	TGCGCCAGCAGCCAAGGTTGGGGGCGCCTCTCCTACGAGCAGTACTTC	CASSQGWGRLSYEQYF
.	TRBD2	TRBV19	TRBJ2-1	TGTGCCAGTAGTCCCTGGTCAGCGGGAGGGAATGAGCAGTTCTTC	CASSPWSAGGNEQFF
.	.	TRBV7-8	TRBJ2-7	TGTGCCAGCAGCCCCAACCCCGGGGCCCAGTTTTACGAGCAGTACTTC	CASSPNPGAQFYEQYF
.	.	TRBV7-6	TRBJ1-1	TGTGCCAGCAGCATTAGAGCCGGCAGAGGGAACACTGAAGCTTTCTTT	CASSIRAGRGNTEAFF
.	.	TRBV28	TRBJ1-1	TGTGCCAGCAGTCTAAAGAGGATTTACACTGAAGCTTTCTTT	CASSLKRIYTEAFF
once	.	TRBV28	TRBJ2-1	TGTGCCAGCAGTGACCCCCGGCAGGGGAGTTCCTACAATGAGCAGTTCTTC	CASSDPRQGSSYNEQFF
.	TRBD2	TRBV4-2	TRBJ2-1	TGTGCCAGCAGCCAGCCGGGACTAGCGTCCTACAATGAGCAGTTCTTC	CASSQPGLASYNEQFF
.	.	TRBV4-3	TRBJ2-7	TGCGCCAGCAGCCAAGAGGCCAGCGGACCCTCCTACGAGCAGTACTTC	CASSQEASGPSYEQYF
.	TRBD1	TRBV28	TRBJ2-7	TGTGCCAGCAGGCCCACCGGGACAGGGCGCTACGAGCAGTACTTC	CASRPTGTGRYEQYF
.	TRBD1	TRBV7-9	TRBJ1-1	TGTGCCAGCAGCTTCGGGACAGGGGGTAACACTGAAGCTTTCTTT	CASSFGTGGNTEAFF
.	.	TRBV27	TRBJ1-3	TGTGCCAGCAGTTTACAGGGATCCAACACCATATATTTT	CASSLQGSNTIYF
.	.	TRBV20-1	TRBJ2-5	TGCAGTGCTAGGGGCGGCTACCGCCAAGAGACCCAGTACTTC	CSARGGYRQETQYF
.	.	TRBV12-3/TRBV12-4	TRBJ2-7	TGTGCCAGCAGTCCCCGGACAGTTCCCTCCTACGAGCAGTACTTC	CASSPRTVPSYEQYF
few	.	TRBV19	TRBJ2-7	TGTGCCAGTAGCTCGGGCTCCTCGTTGGGGGAGCAGTACTTC	CASSSGSSLGEQYF
.	TRBD1	TRBV19	TRBJ2-1	TGTGCCAGTAGTTTCGACAGGGGTTTGCCCTACAATGAGCAGTTCTTC	CASSFDRGLPYNEQFF
few	TRBD2	TRBV6-5	TRBJ2-1	TGTGCCAGCAGTTACTCGGGGCTAGCGGGAGTATACAATGAGCAGTTCTTC	CASSYSGLAGVYNEQFF
few	TRBD1	TRBV7-9	TRBJ2-7	TGTGCCAGCAGCTTAGTAGCGACAGGGGGCGAGTACGAGCAGTACTTC	CASSLVATGGEYEQYF
.	TRBD1	TRBV11-2	TRBJ1-2	TGTGCCAGCAGCTTAGGGACAGGAGCTAACTATGGCTACACCTTC	CASSLGTGANYGYTF
.	.	TRBV11-3	TRBJ2-1	TGTGCCAGCAGCCCGGGGGGCCTGCGGTACCAGTTCTTC	CASSPGGLRYQFF
.	.	TRBV28	TRBJ2-1	TGTGCCAGCAGTCTATCCCTTGAGCAGTTCTTC	CASSLSLEQFF
.	.	TRBV27	TRBJ1-1	TGTGCCAGCAGTTTATCGGCTCTTACCCTCTGGACTGAAGCTTTCTTT	CASSLSALTLWTEAFF
.	.	TRBV28	TRBJ2-3	TGTGCCAGCAGTTTCGGGACTGCTTCGTGGGCAGATACGCAGTATTTT	CASSFGTASWADTQYF
.	TRBD1	TRBV27	TRBJ1-6	TGTGCCAGCAGGCCCGGGACAGGGAAGGCACCCCTCCACTTT	CASRPGTGKAPLHF
.	.	TRBV2	TRBJ2-1	TGTGCCAGCAGTGAAGGAGGGGGTGGTACACACAATGAGCAGTTCTTC	CASSEGGGGTHNEQFF
.	.	TRBV7-9	TRBJ1-1	TGTGCCAGCAGCCTAACCCCCACAGGGCACACTGAAGCTTTCTTT	CASSLTPTGHTEAFF
.	.	TRBV27	TRBJ1-1	TGTGCCAGCAGTTTGATGGGGACGAACACTGAAGCTTTCTTT	CASSLMGTNTEAFF
.	.	TRBV27	TRBJ2-7	TGTGCCAGCAGTTTATCTGGCCTAGTCCACGAGCAGTACTTC	CASSLSGLVHEQYF
.	.	TRBV30	TRBJ2-7	TGTGCCTGGAGTGTTGACACTTCCTACGAGCAGTACTTC	CAWSVDTSYEQYF
many	TRBD2	TRBV7-9	TRBJ2-5	TGTGCCAGCAGCATCAGCGGGGTTAAAGAGACCCAGTACTTC	CASSISGVKETQYF
.	TRBD2	TRBV27	TRBJ2-1	TGTGCCAGCAGCCCTCAAGCGGGAGGGTACAATGAGCAGTTCTTC	CASSPQAGGYNEQFF
.	TRBD2	TRBV13	TRBJ2-1	TGTGCCAGCTACCTACTAGCGGGATCCTACAATGAGCAGTTCTTC	CASYLLAGSYNEQFF
few	TRBD2	TRBV7-9	TRBJ2-5	TGTGCCAGCAGCCCCCGGGAGGGAGAGACCCAGTACTTC	CASSPREGETQYF
.	.	TRBV9	TRBJ2-2	TGTGCCAGCAGCGTAGAAAGCGGGTGGAACACCGGGGAGCTGTTTTTT	CASSVESGWNTGELFF
.	.	TRBV28	TRBJ1-5	TGTGCCAGCAGTTTTCGAGGGGCTCCCAATCAGCCCCAGCATTTT	CASSFRGAPNQPQHF
.	.	TRBV28	TRBJ2-3	TGTGCCAGCAGGTCCCTTCTCGGTAGTAGCGGAACTAGCACAGATACGCAGTATTTT	CASRSLLGSSGTSTDTQYF
.	.	TRBV5-1	TRBJ1-3	TGCGCCAGCAGTACCGACAGCACCTCTGGAAACACCATATATTTT	CASSTDSTSGNTIYF